Listed below are T cell receptor beta chains from one sample, sequenced in a study of blood T cell repertoires in COVID-19. Produced via immunoSEQ multiplex PCR; TCRdb's table is partial and in-frame only. The sample carries 250,000 to 300,000 clones, 80% to 95% recorded once. The sequenced material came from peripheral blood. These receptors came from a woman younger than 45 with COVID-19, enrolled during active disease. The CDR3 runs from the conserved cysteine through the conserved F or W. Fields, in order: clone size, V gene, D gene, J gene, CDR3 DNA, CDR3 protein. A D gene is named only where the DNA matches it firmly. Clone size is given for some rows only: seen once, a few or many times, or a class if the clone is expanded.

>.|TRBV19|.|TRBJ1-5
TGTGCCAGTAGTATTGGTAGTTTGTTTCAGCCCCAGCATTTT
CASSIGSLFQPQHF
>.|TRBV18|.|TRBJ1-4
TGTGCCAGCTCACCCGGAGGGGCAGGGAGAGGTGAAAAACTGTTTTTT
CASSPGGAGRGEKLFF
>.|TRBV9|TRBD2|TRBJ2-1
TGTGCCAGCAGCCCCCGGACTAGCGGGACTGAGCAGTTCTTC
CASSPRTSGTEQFF
>few|TRBV7-9|TRBD2|TRBJ2-1
TGTGCCAGTAGCGGGAGAACCTACAATGAGCAGTTCTTC
CASSGRTYNEQFF
>.|TRBV15|.|TRBJ2-1
TGTGCCACCAGCAGAGATATCCAGGGTGCCTACAATGAGCAGTTCTTC
CATSRDIQGAYNEQFF
>.|TRBV24-1|.|TRBJ1-5
TGTGCCACCAGCGCCACCGAGACTGATCAGCCCCAGCATTTT
CATSATETDQPQHF
>.|TRBV24-1|TRBD1|TRBJ2-1
TGTGCCACCAGTGACCCTGGACAGGGTCTCTACAATGAGCAGTTCTTC
CATSDPGQGLYNEQFF
>.|TRBV7-9|TRBD1|TRBJ1-6
TGTGCCAGCAGTCCCTCAACGGGACAGCAAAATTCACCCCTCCACTTT
CASSPSTGQQNSPLHF
>.|TRBV6-5|.|TRBJ2-2
TGTGCCAGCTTGAGGGAGAACACCGGGGAGCTGTTTTTT
CASLRENTGELFF
>.|TRBV19|TRBD1|TRBJ1-4
TGTGCCAGTAGTATTGGACAGGATGATGAAAAACTGTTTTTT
CASSIGQDDEKLFF
>.|TRBV19|TRBD1|TRBJ1-2
TGTGCCAGTAGTATAAAGACAGGGCCTAACTATGGCTACACCTTC
CASSIKTGPNYGYTF
>.|TRBV6-5|TRBD2|TRBJ2-1
TGTGCCTCCCGGACTAGCGGGCGAATTAATGAGCAGTTCTTC
CASRTSGRINEQFF
>.|TRBV6-5|.|TRBJ1-2
TGTGCCAGCAGTTACTCCCCTAAATATGGCTACACCTTC
CASSYSPKYGYTF
>.|TRBV5-1|.|TRBJ1-1
TGCGCCAGCAGCTTTACAGGGAACACTGAAGCTTTCTTT
CASSFTGNTEAFF
>.|TRBV3-1/TRBV3-2|.|TRBJ2-4
TGTGCCAGCAGCCAAGATCCCCTAGAACGAAACATTCAGTACTTC
CASSQDPLERNIQYF
>.|TRBV7-9|TRBD1|TRBJ1-1
TGTGCCAGCAGGAAAAATGGCAGGGGGCCTGCCCGGGGCAACACTGAAGCTTTCTTT
CASRKNGRGPARGNTEAFF
>.|TRBV7-6|TRBD2|TRBJ2-1
TGTGCCAGCAGCTTACTAGCGGGAGAGGACAATGAGCAGTTCTTC
CASSLLAGEDNEQFF
>.|TRBV18|.|TRBJ1-2
TGTGCCAGCTCATCCCTGGCGGGGGCGAGGGATAATGGCTACACCTTC
CASSSLAGARDNGYTF
>.|TRBV19|.|TRBJ2-1
TGTGCCAGTAGTATAGGGGGGCAGGGCATTAGCTCCTACAATGAGCAGTTCTTC
CASSIGGQGISSYNEQFF
>.|TRBV7-9|.|TRBJ2-1
TGTGCCAGCAGCCATCCCCCCGGCGGGAATTTCAATGAGCAGTTCTTC
CASSHPPGGNFNEQFF
>once|TRBV10-3|.|TRBJ1-5
TGTGCCACCGCGGTAGGGGTGACCAATCAGCCCCAGCATTTT
CATAVGVTNQPQHF
>.|TRBV6-5|.|TRBJ1-5
TGTGCCAGCGAAGGGGGGGTCGGAGATCAGCCCCAGCATTTT
CASEGGVGDQPQHF
>.|TRBV4-1|.|TRBJ1-4
TGCGCCAGCAGCCACCGAGACAGGCTACCTAATGAAAAACTGTTTTTT
CASSHRDRLPNEKLFF
>.|TRBV19|TRBD1|TRBJ1-5
TGTGCCAGTAGTGTAGGGACAGGGGCAAATCAGCCCCAGCATTTT
CASSVGTGANQPQHF
>.|TRBV15|TRBD1|TRBJ2-3
TGTGCCACCAGCATAACCAGGGGGCTAGCGTCAGATACGCAGTATTTT
CATSITRGLASDTQYF
>once|TRBV5-1|TRBD2|TRBJ2-2
TGCGCCAGCAGCTTGGTGGCGGGAGAGAACACCGGGGAGCTGTTTTTT
CASSLVAGENTGELFF
>.|TRBV9|.|TRBJ2-5
TGTGCCAGCAGCTCAAGCCACGGTACCGGGACCCAGTACTTC
CASSSSHGTGTQYF
>few|TRBV6-5|TRBD1|TRBJ2-1
TGTGCCAGCACCCAGACCGGGACAGGGGGCAATGAGCAGTTCTTC
CASTQTGTGGNEQFF
>.|TRBV18|.|TRBJ2-1
TGTGCCAGCTCACCAAGTCGGGACAATGAGCAGTTCTTC
CASSPSRDNEQFF
>once|TRBV20-1|TRBD2|TRBJ2-7
TGCAGTGCTAGTTTCGGGACTAGCGGGCATTACGAGCAGTACTTC
CSASFGTSGHYEQYF
>.|TRBV5-1|.|TRBJ1-3
TGCGCCAGCAGCTTGGAGTCCGGCTCTGGAAACACCATATATTTT
CASSLESGSGNTIYF
>.|TRBV6-5|.|TRBJ2-3
TGTGCCAGCAGTTACGATCAGGACACAGATACGCAGTATTTT
CASSYDQDTDTQYF
>.|TRBV6-4|TRBD2|TRBJ2-1
TGTGCCAGCAGTGAACTAGCGGGAGTAAACGAGCAGTTCTTC
CASSELAGVNEQFF
>.|TRBV3-1/TRBV3-2|.|TRBJ1-3
TGTGCCAGCAGCCAAGGTGTTAGGGGCTATCGCTCTGGAAACACCATATATTTT
CASSQGVRGYRSGNTIYF
>.|TRBV5-1|TRBD2|TRBJ2-2
TGCGCCAGCAGCCGTAGCGGGAGCGGGGAGCTGTTTTTT
CASSRSGSGELFF
>.|TRBV13|TRBD2|TRBJ2-1
TGTGCCAGCAGCTTAGATCGCGGGAGCTCCTACAATGAGCAGTTCTTC
CASSLDRGSSYNEQFF
>once|TRBV15|.|TRBJ1-2
TGTGCCACCAGCAGTGAGGGTCTAAAGTTCTATGGCTACACCTTC
CATSSEGLKFYGYTF
>.|TRBV30|TRBD1|TRBJ1-4
TGTGCCTGCCGACGGACAGGGTACGCAACTAATGAAAAACTGTTTTTT
CACRRTGYATNEKLFF
>.|TRBV18|.|TRBJ1-1
TGTGCCAGCTCCCCCGGGAGGGACACTGAAGCTTTCTTT
CASSPGRDTEAFF
>few|TRBV30|.|TRBJ2-7
TGTGCCTGGAGCCCACAGGGTAACGAGCAGTACTTC
CAWSPQGNEQYF
>.|TRBV9|TRBD2|TRBJ2-1
TGTGCCAGCACTATGGGCGGGAGCTCCTACAATGAGCAGTTCTTC
CASTMGGSSYNEQFF
>.|TRBV14|.|TRBJ1-1
TGTGCCAGCAGCCAATTTGAAGGACAGATGAACACTGAAGCTTTCTTT
CASSQFEGQMNTEAFF
>.|TRBV5-4|TRBD1|TRBJ1-1
TGTGCCAGCAGCGGGGCCAGACAGGGGAACACTGAAGCTTTCTTT
CASSGARQGNTEAFF
>once|TRBV9|.|TRBJ2-7
TGTGCCAGCAGCGTAGGGTCCCTAGCCGTAAGCGAGCAGTACTTC
CASSVGSLAVSEQYF
>once|TRBV18|TRBD2|TRBJ2-3
TGTGCCAGCTCGCCTATCGCTAGCGGCTCTTTTGATACGCAGTATTTT
CASSPIASGSFDTQYF
>.|TRBV7-3|.|TRBJ2-1
TGTGCCAGCAGCCGAGACTGGAGCTCCTACAATGAGCAGTTCTTC
CASSRDWSSYNEQFF